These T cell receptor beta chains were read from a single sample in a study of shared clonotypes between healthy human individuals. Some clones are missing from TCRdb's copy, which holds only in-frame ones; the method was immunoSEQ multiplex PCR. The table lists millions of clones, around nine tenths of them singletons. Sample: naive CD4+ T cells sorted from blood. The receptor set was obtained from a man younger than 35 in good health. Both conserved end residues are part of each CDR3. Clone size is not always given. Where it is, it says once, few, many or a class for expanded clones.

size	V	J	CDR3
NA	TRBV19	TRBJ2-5	CASSIGGARGKETQYF
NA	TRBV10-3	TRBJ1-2	CAISEGLSHTF
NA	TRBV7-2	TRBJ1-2	CASSTGTGVHGYTF
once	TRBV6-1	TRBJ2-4	CASRRGGSSSIQYF
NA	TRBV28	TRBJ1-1	CASSVRAPTTEAFF
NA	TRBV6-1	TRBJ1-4	CASSLLREKLFF
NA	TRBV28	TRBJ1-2	CASSLGDRGLLGYTF
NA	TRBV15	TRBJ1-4	CATSRAMFTNEKLFF
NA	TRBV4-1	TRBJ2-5	CASSQDRTTQETQYF
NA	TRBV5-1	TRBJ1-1	CASSPGVNTEAFF
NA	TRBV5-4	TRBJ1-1	CASTRTAGGNTEAFF
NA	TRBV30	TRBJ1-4	CAWSVKGSPLIATNEKLFF
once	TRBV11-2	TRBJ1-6	CASSSFLTSPLHF
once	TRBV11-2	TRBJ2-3	CASSLGGAGTDTQYF
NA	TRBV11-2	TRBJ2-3	CASSLGAKRQSDTQYF
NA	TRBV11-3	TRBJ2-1	CASSSFGGKTYNEQFF
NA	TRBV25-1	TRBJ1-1	CATSTGMNTEAFF
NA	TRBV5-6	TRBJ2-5	CASSYSTTGLETQYF
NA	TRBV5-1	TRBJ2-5	CASSRNRGGETQYF
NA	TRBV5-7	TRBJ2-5	CASSLLGGGETQYF
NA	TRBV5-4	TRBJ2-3	CASSLFTTGVGDTQYF
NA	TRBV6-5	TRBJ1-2	CASGRADYGYTF
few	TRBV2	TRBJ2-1	CASSEGSPNEFF
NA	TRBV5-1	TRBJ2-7	CASSFGPASDYEQYF
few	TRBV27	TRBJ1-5	CASSAAGVPYQPQHF
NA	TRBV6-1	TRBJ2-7	CASSEGTSGKSYEQYF
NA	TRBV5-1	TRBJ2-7	CASSLVQGGYTYEQYF
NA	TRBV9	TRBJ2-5	CASSLGETQYF
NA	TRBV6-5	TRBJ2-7	CASSTTSGLHEQYF
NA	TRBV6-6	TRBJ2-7	CASSYSRPGEGEQYF
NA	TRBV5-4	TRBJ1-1	CASSLDGTVNTEAFF
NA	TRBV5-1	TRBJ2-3	CASSLVWDRTSTDTQYF
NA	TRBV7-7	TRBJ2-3	CASSFGGPGTDTQYF
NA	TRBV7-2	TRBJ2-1	CASSTWGSYNEQFF
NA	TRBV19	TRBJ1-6	CASSARDGQNSPLHF
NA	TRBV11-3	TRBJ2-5	CASSPRVQETQYF
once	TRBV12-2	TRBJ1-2	CASRFGAVNGYTF
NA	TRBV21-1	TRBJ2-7	CASHYLQGRYEQYF
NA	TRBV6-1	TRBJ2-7	CASSHRDRAAGEQYF
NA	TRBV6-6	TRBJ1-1	CASSRQGEGTEAFF
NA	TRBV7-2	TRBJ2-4	CASSLQGSGNIQYF
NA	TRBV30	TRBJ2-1	CAWTTPPTSSGARREQFF
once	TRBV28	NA	CASSWSGSPYEQYF
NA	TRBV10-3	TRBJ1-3	CAISGDGSSGNTIYF
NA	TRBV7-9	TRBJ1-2	CASGTQGANYGYTF
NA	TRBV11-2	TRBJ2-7	CASSLGGLTGEQYF